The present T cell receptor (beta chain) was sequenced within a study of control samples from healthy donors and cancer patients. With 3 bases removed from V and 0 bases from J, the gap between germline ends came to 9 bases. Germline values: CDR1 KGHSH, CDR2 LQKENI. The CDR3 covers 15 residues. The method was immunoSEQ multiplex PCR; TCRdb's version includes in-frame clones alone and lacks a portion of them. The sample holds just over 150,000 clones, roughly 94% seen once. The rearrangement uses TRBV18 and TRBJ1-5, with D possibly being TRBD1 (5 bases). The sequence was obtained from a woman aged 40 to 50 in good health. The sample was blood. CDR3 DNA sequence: TGTGCCAGCTCACCTGACAGCTCTAGCAATCAGCCCCAGCATTTT. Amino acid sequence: CASSPDSSSNQPQHF.